This TCR beta chain was recovered during a study of early stage breast cancer tumors. Across the whole study: Each sample averaged around 9.4-fold read coverage. Findings and caveats of the study: Bulk DNA sequencing of unsorted cells missed chain pairing and markers. Blood repertoires resembled normal breast more than tumor.

Trimming removed 5 bases at V and 10 bases at J, with 15 bases between. Germline-derived CDR1 and CDR2 are SEHNR and FQNEAQ (reference sequence). CDR3 length equals 13 residues. Turning to this clone: The antigen remains undetermined.

Clones were sequenced by immunoSEQ multiplex PCR, and TCRdb holds only the in-frame ones, with some missing. This sample carries thousands of clones, under 80% of them seen once, and the ten largest clones take more than 25%. The chain combines TRBV7-9 with TRBJ2-1; D may be TRBD1 or TRBD2 (6 bases each). The TCR sequence derives from a person aged 55 to 70 with breast cancer. Sequenced input: normal breast tissue next to the tumor. In nucleotides, the CDR3 is TGTGCCAGCAGCCCTCACGGGGGCGGGGAGCAGTTCTTC. This gives the protein CASSPHGGGEQFF.